The source of this T cell receptor beta chain is a study of cytotoxic CD8 clonotypes in ibrutinib-treated CLL. Study summary: Included were 11 to 12 relapsed/refractory and approximately 15 treatment-naive patients, of whom about 18 were IGHV unmutated. Study-wide findings and caveats: Public clonotypes were uncommon and contracted or stayed stable on treatment. Against age-matched healthy donors, baseline clonality ran higher and tracked circulating CD8+ T-cell counts. Elevated clonality accompanied ibrutinib response, with a return toward baseline values at progression.

As concerns this clone: Antigen: not known.

The protocol was immunoSEQ multiplex PCR, while the TCRdb copy is restricted to in-frame clones and leaves out a portion. The sample comprises roughly 130,000 clones, 70% to 80% of which are singletons, and about 13% rests with the top ten. This receptor was taken from a human donor with chronic lymphocytic leukemia. The specimen comprised PBMCs, sampled after 12 months of ibrutinib treatment.

The CDR3 sequence: CASSPWTSGTDTQYF. The CDR3 DNA sequence: TGTGCCAGCAGTCCCTGGACTAGCGGCACAGATACGCAGTATTTT. This chain connects TRBV27 to TRBJ2-3; 9 bases align to TRBD2. This CDR3 has 15 amino acids. With 5 bases clipped from V and 1 base from J, the junction kept 4 bases outside the gene matches. The germline V gene encodes CDR1 MNHEY and CDR2 SMNVEV (reference sequence).